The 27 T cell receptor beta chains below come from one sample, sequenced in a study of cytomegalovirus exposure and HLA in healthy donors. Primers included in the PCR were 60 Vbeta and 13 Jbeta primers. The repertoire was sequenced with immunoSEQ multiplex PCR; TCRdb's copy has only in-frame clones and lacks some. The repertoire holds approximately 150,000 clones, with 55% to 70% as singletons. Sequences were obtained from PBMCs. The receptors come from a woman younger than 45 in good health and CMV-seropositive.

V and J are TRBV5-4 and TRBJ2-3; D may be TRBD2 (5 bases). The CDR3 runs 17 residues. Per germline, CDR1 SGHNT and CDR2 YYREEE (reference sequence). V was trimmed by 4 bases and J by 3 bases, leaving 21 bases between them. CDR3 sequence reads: CASSQKSGPPRTDTQYF. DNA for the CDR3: TGTGCCAGCAGCCAGAAGAGCGGACCCCCGCGGACAGATACGCAGTATTTT.

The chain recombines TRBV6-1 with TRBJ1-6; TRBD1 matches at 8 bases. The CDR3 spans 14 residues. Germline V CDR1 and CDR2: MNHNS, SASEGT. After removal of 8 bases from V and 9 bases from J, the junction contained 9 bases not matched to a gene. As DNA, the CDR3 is TGTGCCAGCGGCCGGGACAGGAGGAGTTCACCCCTCCACTTT. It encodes CASGRDRRSSPLHF.

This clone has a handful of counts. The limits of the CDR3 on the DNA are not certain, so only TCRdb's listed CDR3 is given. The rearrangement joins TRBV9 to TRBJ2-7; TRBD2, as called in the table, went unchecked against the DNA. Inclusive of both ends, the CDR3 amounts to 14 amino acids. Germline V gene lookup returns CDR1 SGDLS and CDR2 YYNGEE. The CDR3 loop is CASSVGPGGYEQYF.

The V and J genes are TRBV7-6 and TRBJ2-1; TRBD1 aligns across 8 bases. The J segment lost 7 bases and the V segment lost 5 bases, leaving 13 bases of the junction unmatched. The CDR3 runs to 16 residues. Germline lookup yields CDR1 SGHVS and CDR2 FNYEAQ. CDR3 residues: CASSDIGQGAINEQFF. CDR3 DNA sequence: TGTGCCAGCAGCGACATCGGCCAGGGGGCTATTAATGAGCAGTTCTTC. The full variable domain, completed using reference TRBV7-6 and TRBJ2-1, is GAGVSQSPRYKVTKRGQDVALRCDPISGHVSLYWYRQALGQGPEFLTYFNYEAQQDKSGLPNDRFSAERPEGSISTLTIQRTEQRDSAMYRCASSDIGQGAINEQFFGPGTRLTVL.

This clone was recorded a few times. CDR3 loop: CASSLLGQEERKVHGYTF. The CDR3, as DNA: TGTGCCAGTAGTCTCCTGGGACAGGAAGAGCGCAAGGTACATGGCTACACCTTC. This chain uses TRBV19 with TRBJ1-2; 8 bases match TRBD1. The V gene end was trimmed by 5 bases and the J gene end by 6 bases; junction bases not matched to a gene: 20. The CDR3 length is 18 residues. CDR1 is LNHDA and CDR2 is SQIVND in the germline V gene (reference sequence).

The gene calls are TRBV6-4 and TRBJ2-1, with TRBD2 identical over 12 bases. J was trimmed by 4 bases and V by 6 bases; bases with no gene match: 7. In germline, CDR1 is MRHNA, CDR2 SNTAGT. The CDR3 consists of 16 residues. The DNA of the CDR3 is TGTGCCAGCAGCCCAACTAGCGGGGGGATTTACAATGAGCAGTTCTTC. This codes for CASSPTSGGIYNEQFF.

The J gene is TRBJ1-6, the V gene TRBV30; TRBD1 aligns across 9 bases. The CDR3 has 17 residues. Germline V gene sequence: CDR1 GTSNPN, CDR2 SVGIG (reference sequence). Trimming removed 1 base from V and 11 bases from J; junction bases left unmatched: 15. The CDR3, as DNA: TGTGCCTGGAGTGCCGGGTGGGGACAGGGAATTTCGACACCCCTCCACTTT. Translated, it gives CAWSAGWGQGISTPLHF.

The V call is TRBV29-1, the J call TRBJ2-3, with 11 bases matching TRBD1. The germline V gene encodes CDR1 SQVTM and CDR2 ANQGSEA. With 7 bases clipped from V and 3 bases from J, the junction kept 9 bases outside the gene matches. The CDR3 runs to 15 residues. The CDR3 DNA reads TGCAGCGCCAACACGGGGACAGGGGGAACAGATACGCAGTATTTT. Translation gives CSANTGTGGTDTQYF.

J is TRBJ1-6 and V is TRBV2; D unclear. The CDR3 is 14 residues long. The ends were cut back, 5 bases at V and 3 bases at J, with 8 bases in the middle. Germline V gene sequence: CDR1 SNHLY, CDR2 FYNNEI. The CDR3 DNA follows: TGTGCCAGCAGTCAGGTCTTCTATAATTCACCCCTCCACTTT. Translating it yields CASSQVFYNSPLHF.

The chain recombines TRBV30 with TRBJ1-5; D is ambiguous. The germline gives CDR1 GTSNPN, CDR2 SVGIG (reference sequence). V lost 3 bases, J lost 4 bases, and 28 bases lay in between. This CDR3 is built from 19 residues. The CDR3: CAWSSQNVARNLLNQPQHF. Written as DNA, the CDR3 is TGTGCCTGGAGCTCTCAAAATGTGGCGCGGAATTTGTTGAATCAGCCCCAGCATTTT. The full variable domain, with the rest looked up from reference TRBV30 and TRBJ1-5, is SQTIHQWPATLVQPVGSPLSLECTVEGTSNPNLYWYRQAAGRGLQLLFYSVGIGQISSEVPQNLSASRPQDRQFILSSKKLLLSDSGFYLCAWSSQNVARNLLNQPQHFGDGTRLSIL.

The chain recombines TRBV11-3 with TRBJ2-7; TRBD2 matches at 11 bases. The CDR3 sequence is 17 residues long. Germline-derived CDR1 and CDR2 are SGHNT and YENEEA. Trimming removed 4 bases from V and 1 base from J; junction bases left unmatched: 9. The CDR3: CASSSLPSGRTSYEQYF. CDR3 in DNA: TGTGCCAGCAGCTCGCTTCCTAGCGGGAGGACATCCTACGAGCAGTACTTC.

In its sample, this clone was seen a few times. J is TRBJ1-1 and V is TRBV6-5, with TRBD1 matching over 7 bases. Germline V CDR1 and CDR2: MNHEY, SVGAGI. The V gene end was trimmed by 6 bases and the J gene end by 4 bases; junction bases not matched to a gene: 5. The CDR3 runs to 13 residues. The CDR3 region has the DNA TGTGCCAGCAGCCCGGGACAGCCCACTGAAGCTTTCTTT. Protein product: CASSPGQPTEAFF.

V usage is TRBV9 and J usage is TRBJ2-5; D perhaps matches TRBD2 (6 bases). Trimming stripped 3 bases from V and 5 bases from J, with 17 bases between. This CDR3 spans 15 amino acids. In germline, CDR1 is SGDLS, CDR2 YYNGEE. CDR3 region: CASSEYPGTWETQYF. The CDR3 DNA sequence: TGTGCCAGCAGCGAATACCCAGGGACTTGGGAGACCCAGTACTTC.

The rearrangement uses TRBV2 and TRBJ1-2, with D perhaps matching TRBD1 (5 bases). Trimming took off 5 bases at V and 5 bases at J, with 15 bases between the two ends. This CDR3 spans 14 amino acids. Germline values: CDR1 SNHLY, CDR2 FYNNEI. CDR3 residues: CASSTSRQRYGYTF. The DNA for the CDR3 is TGTGCCAGCAGTACCTCTCGACAGAGATATGGCTACACCTTC.

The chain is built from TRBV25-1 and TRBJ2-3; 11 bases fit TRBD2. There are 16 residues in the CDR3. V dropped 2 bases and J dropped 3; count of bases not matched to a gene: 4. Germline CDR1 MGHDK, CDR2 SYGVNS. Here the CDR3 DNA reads TGTGCCAGCAGTGAACGCAGACTAGCGGGAACAGATACGCAGTATTTT. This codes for CASSERRLAGTDTQYF.

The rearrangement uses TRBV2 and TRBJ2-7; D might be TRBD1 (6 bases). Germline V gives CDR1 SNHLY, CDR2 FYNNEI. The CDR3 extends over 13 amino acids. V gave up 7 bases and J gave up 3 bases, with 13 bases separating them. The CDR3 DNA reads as TGTGCCAGCAAACCGGGACACCTCTACGAGCAGTACTTC. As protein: CASKPGHLYEQYF. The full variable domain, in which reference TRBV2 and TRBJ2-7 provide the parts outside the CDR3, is EPEVTQTPSHQVTQMGQEVILRCVPISNHLYFYWYRQILGQKVEFLVSFYNNEISEKSEIFDDQFSVERPDGSNFTLKIRSTKLEDSAMYFCASKPGHLYEQYFGPGTRLTVT.

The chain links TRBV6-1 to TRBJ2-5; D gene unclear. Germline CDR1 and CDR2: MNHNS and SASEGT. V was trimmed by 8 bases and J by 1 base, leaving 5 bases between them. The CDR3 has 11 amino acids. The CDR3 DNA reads TGTGCCAGCGGGCCCCAAGAGACCCAGTACTTC. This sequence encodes CASGPQETQYF.

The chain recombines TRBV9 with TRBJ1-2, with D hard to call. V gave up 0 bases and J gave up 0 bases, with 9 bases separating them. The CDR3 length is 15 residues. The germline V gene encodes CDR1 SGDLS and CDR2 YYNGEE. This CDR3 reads CASSVGAGSNYGYTF. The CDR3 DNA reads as TGTGCCAGCAGCGTAGGCGCAGGATCTAACTATGGCTACACCTTC.

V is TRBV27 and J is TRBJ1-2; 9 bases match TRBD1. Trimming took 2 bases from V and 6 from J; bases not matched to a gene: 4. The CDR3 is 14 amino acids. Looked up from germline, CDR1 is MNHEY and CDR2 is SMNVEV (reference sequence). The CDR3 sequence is CASSLRTGGDGYTF. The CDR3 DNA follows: TGTGCCAGCAGTTTACGTACAGGGGGCGATGGCTACACCTTC.

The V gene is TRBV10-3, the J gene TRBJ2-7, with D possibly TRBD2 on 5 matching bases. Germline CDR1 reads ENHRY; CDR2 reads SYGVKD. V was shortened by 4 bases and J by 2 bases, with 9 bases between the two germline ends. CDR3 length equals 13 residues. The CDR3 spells CAISGGYTYEQYF. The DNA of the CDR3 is TGTGCCATCAGTGGCGGGTACACCTACGAGCAGTACTTC.

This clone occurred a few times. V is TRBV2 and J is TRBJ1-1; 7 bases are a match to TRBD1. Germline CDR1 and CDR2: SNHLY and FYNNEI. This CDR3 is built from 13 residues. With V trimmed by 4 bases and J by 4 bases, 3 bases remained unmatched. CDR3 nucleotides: TGTGCCAGCAGTGGGACAGGCATCACTGAAGCTTTCTTT. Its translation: CASSGTGITEAFF.

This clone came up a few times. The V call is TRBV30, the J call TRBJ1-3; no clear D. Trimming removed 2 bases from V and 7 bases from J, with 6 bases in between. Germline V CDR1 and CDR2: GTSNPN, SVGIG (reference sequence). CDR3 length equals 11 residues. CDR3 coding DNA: TGTGCCTGGAGTACCGGGAACACCATATATTTT. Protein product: CAWSTGNTIYF.

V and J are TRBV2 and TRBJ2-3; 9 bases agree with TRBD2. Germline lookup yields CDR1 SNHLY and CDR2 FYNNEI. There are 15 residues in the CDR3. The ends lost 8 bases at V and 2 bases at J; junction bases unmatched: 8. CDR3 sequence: CASGSSGDLTDTQYF. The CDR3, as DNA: TGTGCCAGCGGCTCTAGCGGGGACCTCACAGATACGCAGTATTTT.

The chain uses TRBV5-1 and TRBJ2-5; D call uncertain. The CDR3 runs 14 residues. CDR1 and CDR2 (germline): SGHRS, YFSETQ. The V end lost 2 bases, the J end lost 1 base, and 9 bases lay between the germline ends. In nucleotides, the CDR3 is TGCGCCAGCAGCTTCGGCGGTAGCCAAGAGACCCAGTACTTC. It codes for CASSFGGSQETQYF.

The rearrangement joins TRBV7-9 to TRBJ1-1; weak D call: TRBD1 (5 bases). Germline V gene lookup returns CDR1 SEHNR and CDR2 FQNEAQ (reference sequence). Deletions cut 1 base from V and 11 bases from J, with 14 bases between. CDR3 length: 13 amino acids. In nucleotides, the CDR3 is TGTGCCAGCAGCTTAGATTCGGGGGTAAAGGCTTTCTTT. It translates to CASSLDSGVKAFF.

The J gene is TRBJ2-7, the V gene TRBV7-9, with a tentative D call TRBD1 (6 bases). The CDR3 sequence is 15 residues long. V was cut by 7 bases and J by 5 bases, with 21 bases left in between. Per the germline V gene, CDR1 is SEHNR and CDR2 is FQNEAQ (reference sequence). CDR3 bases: TGTGCCAGCACCTCCTGGACAGCCGAGGACGACGAGCAGTACTTC. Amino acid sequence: CASTSWTAEDDEQYF.

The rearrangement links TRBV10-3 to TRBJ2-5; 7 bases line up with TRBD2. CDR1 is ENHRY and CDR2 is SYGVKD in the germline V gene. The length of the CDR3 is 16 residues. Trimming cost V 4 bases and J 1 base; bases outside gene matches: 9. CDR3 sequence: CAISGSAGPSQETQYF. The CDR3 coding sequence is TGTGCCATCAGTGGCTCAGCGGGACCTTCCCAAGAGACCCAGTACTTC.